This entry is about one T cell receptor (beta chain). This entry is derived from a study of cytomegalovirus exposure and HLA in healthy donors. Study information: Caucasian-associated ancestry cluster membership applied to 75% to 85% of about 370 genotyped donors.

Germline V CDR1 and CDR2: SGDLS, YYNGEE. J was trimmed by 7 bases and V by 4 bases; bases with no gene match: 4. This CDR3 spans 14 amino acids. 60 Vbeta and 13 Jbeta primers were used in PCR. Repertoires were generated with immunoSEQ multiplex PCR, while TCRdb's copy carries only in-frame clones and drops some. The sample carries 180,000 or so clones, 75% to 80% recorded once. The V gene is TRBV9, the J gene TRBJ1-4; 10 nucleotides line up with TRBD1. Sequencing was carried out using PBMCs. The source of this sequence is a man aged 45 to 65 in good health and CMV-seropositive. CDR3 coding DNA: TGTGCCAGCAGCCAGGGACAGGGGCGTGAAAAACTGTTTTTT. Translating it yields CASSQGQGREKLFF.